This TCR beta chain was captured by sequencing in a study of cytomegalovirus exposure and HLA in healthy donors. The PCR was carried out with 60 Vbeta primers and 13 Jbeta primers. Original processing notes: Counted up in a later analysis, unique TCR beta chains came to some 82 million, with around 12 million shared. Sequencing was performed with immunoSEQ multiplex PCR; in TCRdb, only in-frame clones are kept and a portion is missing. The D gene and trimming were derived from the DNA, and the V and J assignments and clone size from that table. The sample records 180,000 or so clones, about four fifths being singletons. Each donor's status was that of a healthy bone marrow donor. The V and J ends lost 3 bases and 4 bases, in that order; junction bases with no gene match: 4. This CDR3 spans 16 amino acids. Germline loops: CDR1 KGHSH, CDR2 LQKENI. To note about this clone: As yet, its antigen is unknown.

Broader study findings: In a later analysis, TCR association rates varied by HLA locus: DRB1 most, HLA-C fewest. Researchers reported in a later analysis that a missense DCLRE1C variant was tied to TCR beta V- and J-gene trimming.

Specimen: PBMCs. The rearrangement joins TRBV18 to TRBJ2-7; 15 bases agree with TRBD2. The receptor comes from a young woman in good health and CMV-seronegative. CDR3 sequence (DNA): TGTGCCAGCTCACCGGGGACTAGCGGGAGGATGTACGAGCAGTACTTC. Amino acid sequence: CASSPGTSGRMYEQYF.